This T cell receptor beta chain was identified during a study of T cells in Graves' hyperthyroidism and ophthalmopathy. From RNA transcripts, TCR beta CDR3 regions were amplified. RT-PCR in the first round (using the HTBI primer set) targeted the TCR CDR3. TCRdb passed the multiplex PCR reads through MiXCR, listing each CDR3 protein once. The table includes about 400,000 distinct CDR3 sequences, around 15% detected once. Patients were excluded for uncontrolled infection, other autoimmune disease, pregnancy or lactation. This clonotype appeared many times. J was trimmed by 4 bases and V by 2 bases; bases with no gene match: 3. The CDR3 is 14 residues long. The germline V gene has CDR1 LGHDT and CDR2 YNNKEL (reference sequence).

The sequenced material came from blood. The rearrangement links TRBV3-1 to TRBJ2-5; 8 positions agree with TRBD2. The source is a woman in her thirties with Graves' ophthalmopathy. The CDR3 sequence: CASSQLAGGETQYF. The CDR3 bases are TGTGCCAGCAGCCAACTAGCGGGCGGAGAGACCCAGTACTTC.